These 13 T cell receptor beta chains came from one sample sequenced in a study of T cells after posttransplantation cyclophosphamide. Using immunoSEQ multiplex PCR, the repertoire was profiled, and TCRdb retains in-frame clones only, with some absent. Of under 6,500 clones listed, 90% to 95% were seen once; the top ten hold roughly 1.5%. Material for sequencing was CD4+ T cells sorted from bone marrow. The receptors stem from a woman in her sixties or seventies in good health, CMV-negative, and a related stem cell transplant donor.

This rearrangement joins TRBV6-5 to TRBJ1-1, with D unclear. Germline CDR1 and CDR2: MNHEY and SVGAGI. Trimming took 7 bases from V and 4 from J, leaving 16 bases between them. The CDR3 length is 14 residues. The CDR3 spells CASNGEADRTEAFF. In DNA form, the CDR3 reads TGTGCCAGCAATGGGGAGGCGGACCGCACTGAAGCTTTCTTT.

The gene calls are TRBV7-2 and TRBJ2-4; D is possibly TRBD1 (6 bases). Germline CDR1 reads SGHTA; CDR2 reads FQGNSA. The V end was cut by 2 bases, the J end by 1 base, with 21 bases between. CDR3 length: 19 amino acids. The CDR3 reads CASSLKDSKRGWAKNIQYF. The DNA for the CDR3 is TGTGCCAGCAGCTTAAAAGACTCAAAGAGGGGGTGGGCCAAAAACATTCAGTACTTC.

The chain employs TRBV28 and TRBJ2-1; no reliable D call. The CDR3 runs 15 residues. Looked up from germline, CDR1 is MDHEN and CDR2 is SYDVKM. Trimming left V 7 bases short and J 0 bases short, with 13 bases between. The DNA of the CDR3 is TGTGCCAGCACCAGAGACACCAGCTCCTACAATGAGCAGTTCTTC. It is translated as CASTRDTSSYNEQFF.

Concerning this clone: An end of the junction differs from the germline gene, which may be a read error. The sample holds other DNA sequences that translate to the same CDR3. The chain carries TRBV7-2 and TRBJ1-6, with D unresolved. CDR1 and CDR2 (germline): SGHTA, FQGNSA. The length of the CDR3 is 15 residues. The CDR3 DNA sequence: TGTGCCAGCAGCTTAGTGGAGCGGTATAATTCCCCCCTCCACTTT. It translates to CASSLVERYNSPLHF.

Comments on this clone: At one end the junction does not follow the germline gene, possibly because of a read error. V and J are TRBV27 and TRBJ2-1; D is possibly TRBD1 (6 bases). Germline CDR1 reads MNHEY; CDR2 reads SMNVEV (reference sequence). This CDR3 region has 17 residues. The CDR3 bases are TGTGCCAGCAGTTTCGGGGCCCCGGGACACTCCTACAATGGGCAGTTCTTC. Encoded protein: CASSFGAPGHSYNGQFF.

CDR3 residues: CASSLEARRYIQYF. CDR3 DNA sequence: TGTGCCAGCAGCTTGGAGGCTAGGCGGTACATTCAGTACTTC. The chain joins TRBV5-5 to TRBJ2-4; D uncertain. The CDR3 sequence is 14 residues long. Trimming took 0 bases from V and 8 from J, leaving 12 bases between them. The germline CDR1 and CDR2 sequences are SGHKS and YYEKEE (reference sequence). Full variable domain (rest looked up from reference TRBV5-5 and TRBJ2-4): DAGVTQSPTHLIKTRGQQVTLRCSPISGHKSVSWYQQVLGQGPQFIFQYYEKEERGRGNFPDRFSARQFPNYSSELNVNALLLGDSALYLCASSLEARRYIQYFGAGTRLSVL.

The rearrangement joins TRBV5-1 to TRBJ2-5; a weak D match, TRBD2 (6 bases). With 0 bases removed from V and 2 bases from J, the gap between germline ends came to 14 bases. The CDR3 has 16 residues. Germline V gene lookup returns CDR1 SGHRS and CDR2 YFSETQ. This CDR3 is CASSLGLGTVQETQYF. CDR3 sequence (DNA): TGCGCCAGCAGCTTGGGGTTGGGGACTGTACAAGAGACCCAGTACTTC.

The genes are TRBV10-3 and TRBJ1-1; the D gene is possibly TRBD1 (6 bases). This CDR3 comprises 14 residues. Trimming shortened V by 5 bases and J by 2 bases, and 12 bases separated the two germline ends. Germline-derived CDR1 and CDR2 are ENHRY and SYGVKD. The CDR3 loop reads CAISSGTKNTEAFF. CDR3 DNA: TGTGCCATCAGTTCCGGGACAAAAAACACTGAAGCTTTCTTT.

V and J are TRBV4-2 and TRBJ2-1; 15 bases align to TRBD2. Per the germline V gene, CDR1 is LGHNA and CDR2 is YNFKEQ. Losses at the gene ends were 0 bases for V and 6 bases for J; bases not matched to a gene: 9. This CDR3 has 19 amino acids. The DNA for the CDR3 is TGTGCCAGCAGCCAAGATCGGACTAGCGGGAGGGCCATTAGCAATGAGCAGTTCTTC. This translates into CASSQDRTSGRAISNEQFF.

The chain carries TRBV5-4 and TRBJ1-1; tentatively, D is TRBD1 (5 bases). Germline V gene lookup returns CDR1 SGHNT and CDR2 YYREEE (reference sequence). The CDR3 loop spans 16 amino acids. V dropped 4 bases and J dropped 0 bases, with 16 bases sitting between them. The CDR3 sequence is CASSLGGAHMNTEAFF. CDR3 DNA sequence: TGTGCCAGCAGCCTGGGTGGGGCACATATGAACACTGAAGCTTTCTTT. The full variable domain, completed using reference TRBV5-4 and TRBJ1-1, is ETGVTQSPTHLIKTRGQQVTLRCSSQSGHNTVSWYQQALGQGPQFIFQYYREEENGRGNFPPRFSGLQFPNYSSELNVNALELDDSALYLCASSLGGAHMNTEAFFGQGTRLTVV.

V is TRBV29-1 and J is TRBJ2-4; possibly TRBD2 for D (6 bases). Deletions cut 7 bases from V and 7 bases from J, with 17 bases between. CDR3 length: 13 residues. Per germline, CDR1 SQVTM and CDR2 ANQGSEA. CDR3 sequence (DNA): TGCAGCGCCGGGACCCTACGGGGGAACATTCAGTACTTC. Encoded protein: CSAGTLRGNIQYF.

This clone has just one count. CDR3: CASSVTLGAGDHNEQFF. DNA for the CDR3: TGTGCCAGCAGCGTAACCCTCGGAGCGGGAGATCACAATGAGCAGTTCTTC. The rearrangement uses TRBV9 and TRBJ2-1; 8 bases match TRBD2. From germline, CDR1 is SGDLS and CDR2 YYNGEE. CDR3 length equals 17 residues. J lost 5 bases, V lost 1 base, and 11 bases had no gene match.

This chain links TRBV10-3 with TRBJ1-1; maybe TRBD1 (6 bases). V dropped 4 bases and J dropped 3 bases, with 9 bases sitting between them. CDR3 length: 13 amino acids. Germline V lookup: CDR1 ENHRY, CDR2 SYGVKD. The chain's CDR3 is CAISGAGDTEAFF. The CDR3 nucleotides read TGTGCCATCAGTGGCGCAGGGGACACTGAAGCTTTCTTT.